This T cell receptor (beta chain) was found in a study of blood T cell repertoires in COVID-19. On the study more broadly: Researchers got acute and convalescent COVID-19 samples from the United States, Italy and Spain. Sample material is recorded as cDNA or gDNA derived from T cells, B-cell-depleted T cells, or PBMCs.

Germline V gives CDR1 SGHTA, CDR2 FQGTGA. The CDR3 has 15 amino acids. V trimming: 1 base; J trimming: 4 bases; junction bases outside the gene matches: 2. In the authors' workflow: Amplifying reference gene primers gave estimates of nucleated cell counts. TCRdb's copy holds only in-frame clones and misses some; the assay was immunoSEQ multiplex PCR. V and J calls and clone size follow that table, whereas D and trimming were derived from the DNA. The table has about 300,000 clones, around 86% seen once. This rearrangement joins TRBV7-3 to TRBJ2-3; 10 bases are a match to TRBD1. The sequence came from a human donor in a cohort sampled during active COVID-19. Sequencing was done on a sample of peripheral blood. CDR3 loop: CASSLMDRGADTQYF. The CDR3, as DNA: TGTGCCAGCAGCTTAATGGACAGGGGGGCAGATACGCAGTATTTT.